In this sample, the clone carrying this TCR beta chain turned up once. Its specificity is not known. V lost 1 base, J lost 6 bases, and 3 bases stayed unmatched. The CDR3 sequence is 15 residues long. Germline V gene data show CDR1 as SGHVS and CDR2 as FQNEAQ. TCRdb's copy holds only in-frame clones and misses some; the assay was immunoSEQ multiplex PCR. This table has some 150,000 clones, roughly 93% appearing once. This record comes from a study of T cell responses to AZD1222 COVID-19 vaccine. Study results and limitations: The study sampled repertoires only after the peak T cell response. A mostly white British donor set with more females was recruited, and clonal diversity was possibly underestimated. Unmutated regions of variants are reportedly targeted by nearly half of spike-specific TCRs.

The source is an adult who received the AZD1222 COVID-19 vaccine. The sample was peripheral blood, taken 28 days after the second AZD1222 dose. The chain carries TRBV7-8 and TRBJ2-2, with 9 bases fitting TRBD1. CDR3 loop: CASSLDRGRPGELFF. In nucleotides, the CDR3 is TGTGCCAGCAGCTTAGACAGGGGGCGGCCCGGGGAGCTGTTTTTT.